The T cell receptor beta chain under discussion was sequenced for a study of blood T cell repertoires in COVID-19 (TCRdb year 2020). Describing the broader study: Collaborator samples came from the United States, Italy and Spain and covered acute and convalescent phases of COVID-19. The prospective study material was composed of cDNA or gDNA derived from T cells, B-cell-depleted T cells, or PBMCs. Subjects who had been exposed to COVID-19, were actively infected with it, or had recovered from it provided the deeply sampled blood TCRbeta repertoires that made up the dataset. A freely available public database, intended as a resource for researchers studying the immune response to SARS-CoV-2, is where the repertoires were released. Samples were obtained from the ongoing ImmuneRACE study (first 160 participants) and from some 1,200 subjects provided by 6 global collaborators. Nearly every sample came with metadata listing a de-identified subject ID, COVID-19 status, age in years and sex. HLA class I and class II types, where available, came from metadata supplied by the sample provider rather than from assay-based typing.

Enrolling through a virtual design, the prospective study's participants ranged in age from roughly 18 to 89 years and lived across about two dozen United States geographic areas. To assign participants to cohorts, the prospective study relied on clinical history that participants themselves reported in a screening survey and a study questionnaire. In the prospective study, mobile phlebotomists collected whole blood, serum and a nasopharyngeal or oropharyngeal swab from each participant. Participants in the prospective study had the option to provide additional blood draws and questionnaires over a roughly two-month period. Blood samples from the prospective study were shipped frozen or at room temperature prior to DNA extraction. TCRbeta CDR3 regions were amplified from genomic DNA using the immunoSEQ Assay, a bias-controlled multiplex PCR. In the authors' own workflow: The number of nucleated cells in each sample was estimated by amplification of reference gene primers within the assay. To quantify the absolute abundance of each unique TCRbeta CDR3 rearrangement, sequence reads were collapsed and filtered. For each sample, productive Simpson clonality was calculated as the square root of Simpson's diversity index across productive rearrangements. Held by TCRdb, this immuneACCESS table contains in-frame sequences only and omits some clones. Under half of the omission traces to an unresolved V gene where checked; the cause of the rest is unknown. V and J calls and clone size are copied from that table; D and trimming were computed from the DNA. The sample has roughly 250,000 clones on record, around 88% of them singletons. The top ten hold 2.5% to 3.5% of the sample.

Beyond this particular receptor, the publication reports: The amount of clinical and demographic metadata varied by source and participant and was provided uncurated.

From the cysteine up to the phenylalanine, the CDR3 has a length of 18 residues. Only CDR3 DNA is held: 54 bases, read in frame from base 1. With regard to this clone: The clone's antigen remains unknown. No much larger clonotype is one base removed from it; base qualities were not supplied.

This sequence was found in a woman in her forties with acute COVID-19. Sample: PBMCs or T cells enriched from blood (not recorded which). Recombination linked TRBV21-1 to TRBJ1-5; the table's TRBD1 call for D was not verified on the DNA. TRBV21-1 is classified as a pseudogene. CDR3 reads: CASRILTRDRSTNQPQHF. At the DNA level, the sequence is TGTGCCAGCCGGATACTGACCCGGGACAGGTCAACCAATCAGCCCCAGCATTTT.